The 21 T cell receptor beta chains below come from one sample, sequenced in a study of T cells in Graves' hyperthyroidism and ophthalmopathy. RNA transcripts were the template for amplifying TCR beta CDR3 regions. TCR CDR3 regions were first amplified by RT-PCR with HTBI primers. MiXCR, run by TCRdb on the multiplex PCR reads, gives a single entry per CDR3 protein. The table shows about half a million distinct CDR3 sequences, with more than 20% occurring only once. What was sequenced was blood. The source of these receptors is a man aged 18 to 35 with Graves' hyperthyroidism.

The sample holds a few counts of this clonotype. The chain combines TRBV14 with TRBJ1-2, with D perhaps TRBD1 (6 bases). Germline CDR1 SGHDN, CDR2 FVKESK. V gave up 4 bases and J gave up 5 bases, with 20 bases separating them. The CDR3 contains 16 residues. The CDR3 here is CASSRQNGGAWYGYTF. Here the CDR3 DNA reads TGTGCCAGCAGCCGACAAAATGGGGGGGCATGGTATGGCTACACCTTC. The whole variable domain, remainder taken from reference TRBV14 and TRBJ1-2, is EAGVTQFPSHSVIEKGQTVTLRCDPISGHDNLYWYRRVMGKEIKFLLHFVKESKQDESGMPNNRFLAERTGGTYSTLKVQPAELEDSGVYFCASSRQNGGAWYGYTFGSGTRLTVV.

This clonotype has at least ten counts. J is TRBJ1-5 and V is TRBV2, with D perhaps matching TRBD1 (5 bases). Trimming removed 1 base from V and 2 bases from J, with 6 bases in between. This CDR3 has 14 residues. Germline loops: CDR1 SNHLY, CDR2 FYNNEI. CDR3 coding DNA: TGTGCCAGCAGTGAAGTGACAGGCAATCAGCCCCAGCATTTT. It codes for CASSEVTGNQPQHF. The complete variable domain, with remaining parts taken from reference TRBV2 and TRBJ1-5, reads EPEVTQTPSHQVTQMGQEVILRCVPISNHLYFYWYRQILGQKVEFLVSFYNNEISEKSEIFDDQFSVERPDGSNFTLKIRSTKLEDSAMYFCASSEVTGNQPQHFGDGTRLSIL.

The sample holds many counts of this clonotype. The CDR3 coding sequence is TGTGCCAGTAGTATTAAAGGGACTGAAGCTTTCTTT. This sequence encodes CASSIKGTEAFF. The chain recombines TRBV19 with TRBJ1-1; the D is unclear. Deletions cut 3 bases from V and 5 bases from J, with 7 bases between. The length of the CDR3 is 12 residues. Germline V gene lookup returns CDR1 LNHDA and CDR2 SQIVND (reference sequence).

This clonotype showed up many times. The genes are TRBV2 and TRBJ2-5; TRBD2 is a possible D gene (7 bases). V gave up 8 bases and J gave up 1 base, with 14 bases separating them. Germline loops: CDR1 SNHLY, CDR2 FYNNEI. This CDR3 spans 14 amino acids. The CDR3 is CASPARGGQETQYF. In DNA form, the CDR3 reads TGTGCCAGCCCGGCGAGGGGGGGCCAAGAGACCCAGTACTTC.

V is TRBV29-1 and J is TRBJ2-7, with D unresolved. Trimming pared 3 bases from V and 4 bases from J, leaving 7 bases between. Germline lookup yields CDR1 SQVTM and CDR2 ANQGSEA. This CDR3 comprises 11 residues. For the CDR3, the DNA is TGCAGCGTTGAGGAAGGTTACGAGCAGTACTTC. It is translated as CSVEEGYEQYF.

The rearrangement joins TRBV5-4 to TRBJ1-1, with TRBD1 as a possible D gene (6 bases). The V and J ends lost 5 bases and 5 bases respectively, with 16 bases between them. The V gene's germline CDR1 is SGHNT and CDR2 YYREEE (reference sequence). The CDR3 is made up of 14 amino acids. This CDR3 is CASSSGAVGTEAFF. CDR3 nucleotide sequence: TGTGCCAGCAGTTCAGGGGCTGTTGGAACTGAAGCTTTCTTT.

There are many counts of this clonotype. The chain's CDR3 is CASSFSRDREDYGYTF. The CDR3 bases are TGTGCCAGCAGTTTTAGTCGGGACAGGGAAGACTATGGCTACACCTTC. The J gene is TRBJ1-2, the V gene TRBV27; 9 nucleotides agree with TRBD1. V lost 3 bases, J lost 3 bases, and 8 bases stayed unmatched. Per the germline V gene, CDR1 is MNHEY and CDR2 is SMNVEV (reference sequence). This CDR3 has 16 residues.

This clonotype was counted many times. This sequence joins TRBV6-1 and TRBJ2-7; maybe TRBD1 (5 bases). Trimming removed 4 bases at V and 3 bases at J, with 16 bases between. The CDR3 contains 15 residues. Looked up from germline, CDR1 is MNHNS and CDR2 is SASEGT. Here the CDR3 reads CASSGPLRGFYEQYF. The CDR3 region has the DNA TGTGCCAGCAGTGGGCCCTTAAGGGGCTTCTACGAGCAGTACTTC.

This clonotype was counted only a few times. This chain joins TRBV12-3 or TRBV12-4 and TRBJ1-2; D unclear. The CDR3 contains 11 residues. V lost 5 bases and J lost 8, with 9 bases in between. CDR3 nucleotides: TGTGCCAGCAGTACCACATTAGGCTACACCTTC. It specifies CASSTTLGYTF.

This clonotype was recorded a few times. A read error is possible here, since a much larger clone lies one base away. CDR3 protein: CASSVDPAGYQEAQYF. In DNA form, the CDR3 reads TGTGCCAGCAGCGTAGACCCAGCGGGGTACCAAGAGGCCCAGTACTTC. The chain links TRBV9 to TRBJ2-5; 7 nucleotides line up with TRBD2. The germline V gene encodes CDR1 SGDLS and CDR2 YYNGEE. There are 16 residues in the CDR3.

The sample holds many counts of this clonotype. This chain connects TRBV11-1 to TRBJ2-7; D is possibly TRBD1 or TRBD2 (5 bases each). V shed 5 bases and J shed 3 bases, with 14 bases lying between them. Germline CDR1 reads SGHAT; CDR2 reads FQDESV (reference sequence). This CDR3 has 14 amino acids. CDR3 sequence: CASSRDRIFYEQYF. DNA of the CDR3: TGTGCCAGCAGCAGGGACCGAATTTTCTACGAGCAGTACTTC.

Ten or more counts support this clonotype. CDR3: CASSLSAGGTGYTF. CDR3 bases: TGTGCCAGCAGCCTATCCGCAGGGGGTACGGGCTACACCTTC. J is TRBJ1-2 and V is TRBV27, with 7 bases that match TRBD1. The V gene's germline CDR1 is MNHEY and CDR2 SMNVEV (reference sequence). Germline trimming cut 6 bases from V and 8 bases from J; bases unmatched to any gene: 12. This CDR3 contains 14 residues.

V and J are TRBV20-1 and TRBJ1-1; no clear D. The CDR3 runs to 13 residues. Deletions cut 5 bases from V and 0 bases from J, with 10 bases between. CDR1 and CDR2 (germline): DFQATT, SNEGSKA (reference sequence). The CDR3 here is CSAVGQMNTEAFF. The CDR3 nucleotides are TGCAGTGCTGTCGGGCAGATGAACACTGAAGCTTTCTTT.

The table lists this clonotype with many counts. The rearrangement links TRBV27 to TRBJ2-7; a possible D gene is TRBD1 (7 bases). V lost 3 bases to trimming and J lost 3 bases, with 15 bases between them. The CDR3 covers 15 residues. Germline V lookup: CDR1 MNHEY, CDR2 SMNVEV (reference sequence). CDR3 nucleotides: TGTGCCAGCAGTTTGAAGGAGGGGGCGTTCTACGAGCAGTACTTC. Its translation is CASSLKEGAFYEQYF.

This clonotype was recorded many times. The rearrangement joins TRBV6-1 to TRBJ1-1; a weak D match, TRBD1 (5 bases). This CDR3 region has 12 residues. Germline V CDR1 and CDR2: MNHNS, SASEGT. The V end was cut by 6 bases, the J end by 1 base, with 6 bases between. This CDR3 is CASRDKNTEAFF. The CDR3 nucleotides read TGTGCCAGCAGGGACAAGAACACTGAAGCTTTCTTT.

This clonotype was counted at least ten times. V usage is TRBV20-1 and J usage is TRBJ1-3; weak D call: TRBD1 (5 bases). Germline V lookup: CDR1 DFQATT, CDR2 SNEGSKA (reference sequence). The CDR3 is 14 residues long. Deletions cut 5 bases from V and 0 bases from J, with 11 bases between. This CDR3 is CSAPNRLSGNTIYF. CDR3 nucleotides: TGCAGTGCTCCGAACAGGCTCTCTGGAAACACCATATATTTT.

Turning to this clonotype: It may be a read error: a sequence one base away is much more abundant. CDR3 sequence: CAWMEGTGELCF. DNA of the CDR3: TGTGCCTGGATGGAGGGCACCGGGGAGCTGTGTTTT. This sequence joins TRBV30 and TRBJ2-2; D possibly corresponds to TRBD2 (6 bases). CDR1 and CDR2 (germline): GTSNPN, SVGIG (reference sequence). The CDR3 has 12 amino acids.

This clonotype was counted at least ten times. The chain joins TRBV20-1 to TRBJ1-5; D is ambiguous. The CDR3 length is 14 residues. The V end was cut by 3 bases, the J end by 4 bases, with 13 bases between. Germline lookup yields CDR1 DFQATT and CDR2 SNEGSKA (reference sequence). The chain's CDR3 is CSASGGRGNQPQHF. CDR3 nucleotides: TGCAGTGCTAGTGGCGGCCGCGGGAATCAGCCCCAGCATTTT.

In this sample, this clonotype turned up many times. The rearrangement joins TRBV7-2 to TRBJ1-2; no clear D. The CDR3 runs to 15 residues. Germline lookup yields CDR1 SGHTA and CDR2 FQGNSA. V was clipped by 3 bases and J by 6 bases, with 17 bases between them. CDR3 sequence reads: CASSFRTATLNGYTF. The CDR3 coding sequence is TGTGCCAGCAGCTTCCGGACGGCGACCTTGAATGGCTACACCTTC.

This clonotype was seen a few times. The rearrangement links TRBV28 to TRBJ2-5; 7 positions agree with TRBD2. The junction had 6 bases not matched to a gene; V was cut back by 3 bases and J by 5 bases. The CDR3 has 14 residues. Germline V lookup: CDR1 MDHEN, CDR2 SYDVKM. The CDR3 nucleotides read TGTGCCAGCAGTTTCCGCGGAGCGGGGGAGACCCAGTACTTC. Translated: CASSFRGAGETQYF.

This clonotype was counted at least ten times. This rearrangement joins TRBV28 to TRBJ1-2; possible D gene TRBD1, 6 bases. The CDR3 runs 12 residues. V was pared by 5 bases and J by 12 bases, with 16 bases between. Germline loops: CDR1 MDHEN, CDR2 SYDVKM. The CDR3 nucleotides read TGTGCCAGCAGTCTTCTATCGGGACAAAACACCTTC. Protein sequence: CASSLLSGQNTF.